This T cell receptor (beta chain) comes out of a study of T cells in localized non-small cell lung cancer. Only in-frame clones appear in the TCRdb table, and some are missing; sequencing was by immunoSEQ multiplex PCR. The sample includes about 24,000 clones, roughly 90% seen only once; the top ten take 2.5% to 3%. Germline V gives CDR1 SNHLY, CDR2 FYNNEI. This CDR3 has 16 amino acids. V lost 3 bases, J lost 4 bases, and 8 bases stayed unmatched. The TCR comes from a woman aged 40-70 years with stage I lung adenocarcinoma. The sample here was peripheral blood, taken before any cancer treatment. V gene TRBV2 combines with J gene TRBJ1-1; 10 nucleotides align to TRBD1. CDR3 sequence (DNA): TGTGCCAGCAGTGAGTCGGGACAGGGGTTGGGCACTGAAGCTTTCTTT. Its protein product is CASSESGQGLGTEAFF.